Below, 32 T cell receptor beta chains from the same sample are listed, as sequenced in a study of OX40 agonist ivuxolimab in advanced cancers. The method was immunoSEQ multiplex PCR; TCRdb's version includes in-frame clones alone and lacks a portion of them. The table has 30,000 to 40,000 clones, about 80% seen once. Sample: CD4+ or CD8+ T cells sorted from blood, taken in a trial of the OX40 agonist ivuxolimab. The receptors shown here come from an adult with an advanced solid tumor such as melanoma, head and neck, liver or kidney cancer.

The J gene is TRBJ2-6, the V gene TRBV30, with D possibly being TRBD1 (6 bases). The CDR3 is 14 amino acids. Trimming shortened V by 2 bases and J by 16 bases, and 21 bases separated the two germline ends. CDR1 and CDR2 (germline): GTSNPN, SVGIG (reference sequence). The CDR3 protein is CAWSPGTGHYRLTF. CDR3 coding DNA: TGTGCCTGGAGTCCGGGTACGGGACATTATCGACTGACTTTC.

The chain recombines TRBV5-1 with TRBJ2-6, with D maybe TRBD2 (6 bases). The CDR3 spans 14 residues. The germline V and J ends were trimmed by 6 bases and 12 bases, with 19 bases remaining between them. From germline, CDR1 is SGHRS and CDR2 YFSETQ. The CDR3: CASNPLGGSSVLTF. The CDR3 coding sequence is TGCGCCAGCAACCCCCTCGGGGGTAGTAGCGTCCTGACTTTC.

This rearrangement joins TRBV9 to TRBJ2-7, with D possibly TRBD1 on 6 matching bases. The CDR3 has 13 amino acids. Germline values: CDR1 SGDLS, CDR2 YYNGEE. The germline V and J ends were trimmed by 4 bases and 2 bases, with 10 bases remaining between them. CDR3 amino acids: CASSPGTTYEQYF. DNA for the CDR3: TGTGCCAGCAGCCCGGGGACAACCTACGAGCAGTACTTC.

The chain employs TRBV7-2 and TRBJ1-5, with D maybe TRBD1 (5 bases). This CDR3 region has 15 residues. Trimming shortened V by 5 bases and J by 0 bases, and 11 bases separated the two germline ends. Looked up from germline, CDR1 is SGHTA and CDR2 is FQGNSA. The DNA for the CDR3 is TGTGCCAGCAGCCCGGGGCCCTATAGCAATCAGCCCCAGCATTTT. It encodes CASSPGPYSNQPQHF.

The genes are TRBV27 and TRBJ2-2; D remains ambiguous. The germline V and J ends were trimmed by 3 bases and 4 bases, with 15 bases remaining between them. The length of the CDR3 is 16 residues. Germline values: CDR1 MNHEY, CDR2 SMNVEV (reference sequence). This CDR3 reads CASSLGQLLTTGELFF. The CDR3 coding sequence is TGTGCCAGCAGTTTGGGTCAGCTATTAACCACCGGGGAGCTGTTTTTT.

There are a few counts of this clone. The rearrangement links TRBV5-1 to TRBJ2-7; 13 bases are a match to TRBD2. Germline CDR1 and CDR2: SGHRS and YFSETQ. Germline trimming cut 3 bases from V and 4 bases from J; bases unmatched to any gene: 10. This CDR3 region has 17 residues. The CDR3 bases are TGCGCCAGCAGCTCCAAATTTACTAGCGGGGGGGCTTACGAGCAGTACTTC. This gives the protein CASSSKFTSGGAYEQYF. The entire variable domain, with the rest obtained from reference TRBV5-1 and TRBJ2-7, is as follows: KAGVTQTPRYLIKTRGQQVTLSCSPISGHRSVSWYQQTPGQGLQFLFEYFSETQRNKGNFPGRFSGRQFSNSRSEMNVSTLELGDSALYLCASSSKFTSGGAYEQYFGPGTRLTVT.

The chain employs TRBV19 and TRBJ1-3, with 9 bases that match TRBD1. The CDR3 is made up of 16 amino acids. The germline V gene encodes CDR1 LNHDA and CDR2 SQIVND (reference sequence). The trim removed 3 bases at V and 2 bases at J, leaving 5 bases unmatched. As DNA, the CDR3 is TGTGCCAGTAGTATGTACAGGGGGCGAGCTGGAAACACCATATATTTT. As protein: CASSMYRGRAGNTIYF. Combining the CDR3 with reference TRBV19 and TRBJ1-3 gives the whole variable domain DGGITQSPKYLFRKEGQNVTLSCEQNLNHDAMYWYRQDPGQGLRLIYYSQIVNDFQKGDIAEGYSVSREKKESFPLTVTSAQKNPTAFYLCASSMYRGRAGNTIYFGEGSWLTVV.

The chain is built from TRBV29-1 and TRBJ1-1; D call uncertain. CDR1 SQVTM and CDR2 ANQGSEA come from the germline V gene. This CDR3 has 11 residues. V lost 4 bases and J 11 bases, leaving 14 bases between the germline ends. The CDR3 reads CSVVSLSGAFF. Here the CDR3 DNA reads TGCAGCGTTGTGAGCCTCTCTGGCGCTTTCTTT.

The J gene is TRBJ2-2, the V gene TRBV9; D unresolved. CDR3 length: 14 residues. V dropped 2 bases and J dropped 4 bases, with 9 bases sitting between them. Germline V gene sequence: CDR1 SGDLS, CDR2 YYNGEE. This chain's CDR3 is CASSVIPGTGELFF. The CDR3 bases are TGTGCCAGCAGCGTGATACCCGGCACCGGGGAGCTGTTTTTT.

The chain combines TRBV7-2 with TRBJ2-7; D is ambiguous. Germline V gene lookup returns CDR1 SGHTA and CDR2 FQGNSA. V gave up 6 bases and J gave up 0 bases, with 21 bases separating them. This CDR3 contains 17 residues. In nucleotides, the CDR3 is TGTGCCAGCAGTATTACGGGCGTCGCAATGAGCTCCTACGAGCAGTACTTC. Translating it yields CASSITGVAMSSYEQYF.

The chain employs TRBV23-1 and TRBJ1-6, with 7 bases identical to TRBD1. TRBV23-1 carries the ORF label, with uncertain function. The junction had 18 bases not matched to a gene; V was cut back by 3 bases and J by 10 bases. The CDR3 loop spans 18 amino acids. CDR3 DNA sequence: TGCGCCAGCAGTCATTGGGGTTCCTCCGGGACAGTTTACTCACCCCTCCACTTT. Residues: CASSHWGSSGTVYSPLHF.

The chain links TRBV11-2 to TRBJ1-4; 11 bases map to TRBD1. Germline CDR1 is SGHAT and CDR2 is FQNNGV. Trimming cost V 4 bases and J 9 bases; bases outside gene matches: 7. The CDR3 has 15 amino acids. The CDR3 bases are TGTGCCAGCAGCTGGGGGACAGGGGGAACCCAAAAACTGTTTTTT. Encoded protein: CASSWGTGGTQKLFF.

On this clone itself: The same CDR3 arises from other DNA sequences in this sample as well. This chain links TRBV9 with TRBJ1-3; D not certain. The V and J ends lost 0 bases and 0 bases respectively, with 4 bases between them. Per the germline V gene, CDR1 is SGDLS and CDR2 is YYNGEE. This CDR3 has 14 amino acids. Here the CDR3 reads CASSVGNSGNTIYF. In DNA form, the CDR3 reads TGTGCCAGCAGCGTAGGTAACTCTGGAAACACCATATATTTT.

The rearrangement uses TRBV4-2 and TRBJ1-2, with 7 bases fitting TRBD1. Germline CDR1 is LGHNA and CDR2 is YNFKEQ. This CDR3 is 16 amino acids long. Trimming cost V 4 bases and J 2 bases; bases outside gene matches: 10. CDR3 DNA sequence: TGTGCCAGCAGCCTAGGGCCGGGACAGCCGAACTATGGCTACACCTTC. Its protein is CASSLGPGQPNYGYTF.

The rearrangement joins TRBV4-2 to TRBJ2-7; tentative D call: TRBD1 (6 bases). Trimming took 2 bases from V and 3 from J, leaving 14 bases between them. Germline CDR1 LGHNA, CDR2 YNFKEQ. There are 15 residues in the CDR3. The CDR3 region is CASSQPKEGVYEQYF. DNA of the CDR3: TGTGCCAGCAGCCAACCTAAAGAGGGGGTCTACGAGCAGTACTTC.

The CDR3 sequence is CASSEAHRGETQYF. The DNA of the CDR3 is TGTGCCAGCAGTGAAGCCCACAGGGGCGAGACCCAGTACTTC. J is TRBJ2-5 and V is TRBV6-1; 7 bases are shared with TRBD1. Trimming removed 0 bases from V and 5 bases from J; junction bases left unmatched: 3. This CDR3 is 14 amino acids long. Germline V gene data show CDR1 as MNHNS and CDR2 as SASEGT.

The chain couples TRBV11-2 to TRBJ2-3; TRBD2 agrees at 14 bases. Per the germline V gene, CDR1 is SGHAT and CDR2 is FQNNGV. The CDR3 spans 17 residues. V lost 4 bases and J lost 6; bases outside the gene matches: 9. CDR3 in DNA: TGTGCCAGCAGCTGGACTAGCGGGAGGCCATCGGGGGATACGCAGTATTTT. The encoded protein is CASSWTSGRPSGDTQYF.

The CDR3 sequence: CASSLADSRYEKLFF. CDR3 bases: TGTGCCAGCAGCTTAGCCGACAGCAGATATGAAAAACTGTTTTTT. The genes are TRBV7-9 and TRBJ1-4; D perhaps matches TRBD1 (5 bases). V lost 0 bases, J lost 6 bases, and 11 bases lay in between. In germline, CDR1 is SEHNR, CDR2 FQNEAQ (reference sequence). The CDR3 runs to 15 residues. Looking up the rest from reference TRBV7-9 and TRBJ1-4 gives the full variable domain: DTGVSQNPRHKITKRGQNVTFRCDPISEHNRLYWYRQTLGQGPEFLTYFQNEAQLEKSRLLSDRFSAERPKGSFSTLEIQRTEQGDSAMYLCASSLADSRYEKLFFGSGTQLSVL.

The CDR3 coding sequence is TGTGCCAGCAGCCCCCGGACAGGGCTCTCCTACGAGCAGTACTTC. It is translated as CASSPRTGLSYEQYF. The V and J genes are TRBV9 and TRBJ2-7; 8 bases fit TRBD1. Germline V gene data show CDR1 as SGDLS and CDR2 as YYNGEE. V dropped 4 bases and J dropped 0; count of bases not matched to a gene: 6. The CDR3 has 15 amino acids.

This chain links TRBV9 with TRBJ2-7, with a possible D match to TRBD2 (5 bases). The length of the CDR3 is 16 residues. Germline-derived CDR1 and CDR2 are SGDLS and YYNGEE. With 3 bases removed from V and 0 bases from J, the gap between germline ends came to 16 bases. CDR3 coding DNA: TGTGCCAGCAGCGAAAGTTATGCGGGTCCCTCCTACGAGCAGTACTTC. Amino acids: CASSESYAGPSYEQYF. Filled out from reference TRBV9 and TRBJ2-7, the complete variable domain reads DSGVTQTPKHLITATGQRVTLRCSPRSGDLSVYWYQQSLDQGLQFLIQYYNGEERAKGNILERFSAQQFPDLHSELNLSSLELGDSALYFCASSESYAGPSYEQYFGPGTRLTVT.

This chain uses TRBV6-6 with TRBJ2-1; D call uncertain. The CDR3 sequence is 15 residues long. Germline V gene data show CDR1 as MNHNY and CDR2 as SVGAGI (reference sequence). V lost 5 bases and J lost 0, with 11 bases in between. CDR3 protein: CASSPVSSSYNEQFF. The CDR3 nucleotides read TGTGCCAGCAGTCCAGTGTCGAGCTCCTACAATGAGCAGTTCTTC.

This clone was seen a handful of times. V and J are TRBV2 and TRBJ2-7; 7 bases agree with TRBD2. Per the germline V gene, CDR1 is SNHLY and CDR2 is FYNNEI. The trim removed 7 bases at V and 1 base at J, leaving 4 bases unmatched. This CDR3 contains 13 residues. Here the CDR3 DNA reads TGTGCCAGCACCCTAGCGGATTCCTACGAGCAGTACTTC. As protein: CASTLADSYEQYF.

The chain joins TRBV7-3 to TRBJ2-1; no definite D call. In germline, CDR1 is SGHTA, CDR2 FQGTGA. V lost 5 bases and J 3 bases, leaving 8 bases between the germline ends. The CDR3 spans 13 residues. The CDR3 is CASSPLSYNEQFF. CDR3 in DNA: TGTGCCAGCAGCCCACTAAGCTACAATGAGCAGTTCTTC.

The chain uses TRBV27 and TRBJ2-7; D might be TRBD2 (5 bases). The CDR3 runs 16 residues. In germline, CDR1 is MNHEY, CDR2 SMNVEV (reference sequence). V shed 0 bases and J shed 0 bases, with 12 bases lying between them. CDR3 nucleotide sequence: TGTGCCAGCAGTTTATCACAAGACTACCACTCCTACGAGCAGTACTTC. Encoded protein: CASSLSQDYHSYEQYF.

This chain connects TRBV9 to TRBJ2-7; 10 nucleotides match TRBD1. CDR3 length: 15 residues. From germline, CDR1 is SGDLS and CDR2 YYNGEE. The V segment lost 3 bases and the J segment 9 bases; nucleotides outside the gene matches: 12. CDR3 bases: TGTGCCAGCAGCGCTCAAGGACAGGGGGGGTCGAGGCAGTACTTC. Amino acids: CASSAQGQGGSRQYF.

In DNA, the CDR3 is TGTGCCAGCAGCTTAGGTTTAGGGGACGGCAATCAGCCCCAGCATTTT. Its protein product is CASSLGLGDGNQPQHF. The chain carries TRBV7-9 and TRBJ1-5; D may be TRBD1 (5 bases). CDR3 length: 16 residues. Trimming pared 1 base from V and 2 bases from J, leaving 12 bases between. CDR1 and CDR2 from the germline V gene are SEHNR and FQNEAQ (reference sequence).

V and J are TRBV7-9 and TRBJ2-7; the D call may be TRBD1 or TRBD2 (6 bases each). Trimming left V 8 bases short and J 0 bases short, with 17 bases between. Germline CDR1 reads SEHNR; CDR2 reads FQNEAQ (reference sequence). CDR3 size: 15 residues. CDR3 sequence reads: CASEGEEPYSYEQYF. CDR3 nucleotides: TGTGCCAGCGAGGGGGAGGAACCATACTCCTACGAGCAGTACTTC.

This chain connects TRBV28 to TRBJ2-7, with 8 bases that match TRBD1. This CDR3 spans 16 amino acids. CDR1 is MDHEN, CDR2 SYDVKM, per germline. The V and J ends lost 3 bases and 0 bases, in that order; junction bases with no gene match: 7. The CDR3 is CASSFPRTGSSYEQYF. The CDR3 DNA sequence: TGTGCCAGCAGTTTCCCCAGGACAGGGAGCTCCTACGAGCAGTACTTC.

The V gene is TRBV27, the J gene TRBJ2-1; a possible D gene is TRBD2 (7 bases). CDR1 and CDR2 from the germline V gene are MNHEY and SMNVEV (reference sequence). V lost 7 bases, J lost 6 bases, and 19 bases lay in between. The CDR3 loop spans 15 amino acids. The CDR3 loop reads CASTGGGSTSNEQFF. DNA of the CDR3: TGTGCCAGCACTGGGGGCGGGAGTACAAGCAATGAGCAGTTCTTC.

This clone was seen a single time. The CDR3 sequence is CASSPRAGTGVGEQYF. CDR3 coding DNA: TGTGCCAGCAGTCCTAGGGCCGGGACAGGGGTTGGAGAGCAGTACTTC. The chain links TRBV27 to TRBJ2-7; TRBD1 aligns across 10 bases. Germline V gene lookup returns CDR1 MNHEY and CDR2 SMNVEV (reference sequence). This CDR3 has 16 amino acids. V was clipped by 5 bases and J by 7 bases; unmatched bases: 14.

The J gene is TRBJ2-7, the V gene TRBV7-2; D is ambiguous. Germline V lookup: CDR1 SGHTA, CDR2 FQGNSA. Trimming took off 2 bases at V and 0 bases at J, with 11 bases between the two ends. The CDR3 contains 15 residues. This CDR3 is CASSLYQEGSYEQYF. CDR3 DNA sequence: TGTGCCAGCAGCTTATATCAGGAAGGCTCCTACGAGCAGTACTTC.

This clone was recorded a few times. The chain is built from TRBV28 and TRBJ2-5, with TRBD1 matching over 8 bases. The CDR3 totals 15 residues. J was trimmed by 4 bases and V by 5 bases; bases with no gene match: 9. Germline lookup yields CDR1 MDHEN and CDR2 SYDVKM. CDR3 sequence: CASSPRRDRGETQYF. As DNA, the CDR3 is TGTGCCAGCAGTCCCCGGCGAGACAGGGGAGAGACCCAGTACTTC.